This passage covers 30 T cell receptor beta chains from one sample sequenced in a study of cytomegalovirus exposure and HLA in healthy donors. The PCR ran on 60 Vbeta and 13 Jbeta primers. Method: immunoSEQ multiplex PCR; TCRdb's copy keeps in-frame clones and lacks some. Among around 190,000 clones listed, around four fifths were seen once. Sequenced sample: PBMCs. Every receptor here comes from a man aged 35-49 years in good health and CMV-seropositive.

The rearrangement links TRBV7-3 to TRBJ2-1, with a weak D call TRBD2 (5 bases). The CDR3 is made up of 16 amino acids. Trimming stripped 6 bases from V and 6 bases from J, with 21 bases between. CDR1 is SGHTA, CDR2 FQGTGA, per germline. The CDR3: CASRHFTSGMVNEQFF. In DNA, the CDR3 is TGTGCCAGCAGGCATTTCACTAGTGGGATGGTCAATGAGCAGTTCTTC.

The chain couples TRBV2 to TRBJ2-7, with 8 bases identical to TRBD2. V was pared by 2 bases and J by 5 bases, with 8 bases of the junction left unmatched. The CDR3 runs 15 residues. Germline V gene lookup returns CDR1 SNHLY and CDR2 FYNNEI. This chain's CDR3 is CASSERRTSPDEQYF. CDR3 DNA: TGTGCCAGCAGTGAACGAAGGACTAGCCCCGACGAGCAGTACTTC.

The CDR3 bases are TGTGCCATCGGGACAGGGGGACGCGAGCAGTACTTC. Its protein is CAIGTGGREQYF. The chain joins TRBV10-3 to TRBJ2-7; 11 bases fit TRBD1. The CDR3 is made up of 12 amino acids. Trimming removed 8 bases from V and 6 bases from J; junction bases left unmatched: 3. Germline assignment: CDR1 ENHRY and CDR2 SYGVKD.

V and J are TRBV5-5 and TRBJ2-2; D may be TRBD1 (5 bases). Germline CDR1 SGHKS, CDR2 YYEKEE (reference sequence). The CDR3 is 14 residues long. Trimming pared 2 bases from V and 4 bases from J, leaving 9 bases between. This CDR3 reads CASSLRGSTGELFF. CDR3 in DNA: TGTGCCAGCAGCTTAAGGGGAAGCACCGGGGAGCTGTTTTTT.

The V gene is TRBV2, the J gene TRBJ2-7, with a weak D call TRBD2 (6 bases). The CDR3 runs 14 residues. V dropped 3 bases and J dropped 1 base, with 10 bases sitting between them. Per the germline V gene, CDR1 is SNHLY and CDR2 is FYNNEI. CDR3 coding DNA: TGTGCCAGCAGTGACGTCGGGAGATCCTACGAGCAGTACTTC. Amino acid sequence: CASSDVGRSYEQYF.

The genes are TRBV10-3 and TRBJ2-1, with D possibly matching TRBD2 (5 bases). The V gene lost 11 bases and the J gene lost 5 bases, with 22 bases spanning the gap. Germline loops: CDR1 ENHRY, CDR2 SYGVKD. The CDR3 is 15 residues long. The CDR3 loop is CAVGESGRGNNEQFF. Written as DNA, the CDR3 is TGTGCCGTCGGTGAAAGCGGTAGAGGAAACAATGAGCAGTTCTTC.

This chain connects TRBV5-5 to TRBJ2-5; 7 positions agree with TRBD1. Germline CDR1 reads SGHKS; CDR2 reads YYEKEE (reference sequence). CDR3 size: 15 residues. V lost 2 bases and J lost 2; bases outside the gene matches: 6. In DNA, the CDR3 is TGTGCCAGCAGCTTATACAGGGGAATACAAGAGACCCAGTACTTC. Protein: CASSLYRGIQETQYF.

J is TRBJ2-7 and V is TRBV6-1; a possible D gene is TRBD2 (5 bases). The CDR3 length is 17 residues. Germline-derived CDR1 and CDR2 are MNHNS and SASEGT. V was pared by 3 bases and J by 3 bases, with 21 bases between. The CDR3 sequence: CASSDGGSSNKFYEQYF. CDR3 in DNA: TGTGCCAGCAGTGACGGAGGATCCAGCAACAAATTCTACGAGCAGTACTTC.

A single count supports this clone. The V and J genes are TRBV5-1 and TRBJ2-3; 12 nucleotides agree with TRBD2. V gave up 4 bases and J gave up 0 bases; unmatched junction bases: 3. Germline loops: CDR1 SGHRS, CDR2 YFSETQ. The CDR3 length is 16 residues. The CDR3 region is CASSIGLAGSTDTQYF. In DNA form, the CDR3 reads TGCGCCAGCAGCATAGGACTAGCGGGGAGCACAGATACGCAGTATTTT. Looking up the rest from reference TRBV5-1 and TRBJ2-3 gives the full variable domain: KAGVTQTPRYLIKTRGQQVTLSCSPISGHRSVSWYQQTPGQGLQFLFEYFSETQRNKGNFPGRFSGRQFSNSRSEMNVSTLELGDSALYLCASSIGLAGSTDTQYFGPGTRLTVL.

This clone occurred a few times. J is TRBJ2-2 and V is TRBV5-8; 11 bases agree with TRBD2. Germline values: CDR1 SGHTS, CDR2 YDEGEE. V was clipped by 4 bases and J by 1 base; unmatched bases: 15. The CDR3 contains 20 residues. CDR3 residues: CASSLTSGAGSDMNTGELFF. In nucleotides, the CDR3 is TGTGCCAGCAGCCTGACTAGCGGGGCAGGTTCGGATATGAACACCGGGGAGCTGTTTTTT.

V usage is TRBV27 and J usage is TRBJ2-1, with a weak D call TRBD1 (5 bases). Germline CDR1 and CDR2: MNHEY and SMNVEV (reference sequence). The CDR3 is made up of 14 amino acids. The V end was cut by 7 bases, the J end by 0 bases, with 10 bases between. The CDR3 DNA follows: TGTGCCAGCACCTACAGGAGCTCCTACAATGAGCAGTTCTTC. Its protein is CASTYRSSYNEQFF.

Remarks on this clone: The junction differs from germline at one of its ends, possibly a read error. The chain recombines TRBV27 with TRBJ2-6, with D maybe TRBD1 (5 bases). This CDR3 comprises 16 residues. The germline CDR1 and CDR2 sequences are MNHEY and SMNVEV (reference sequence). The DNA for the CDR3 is TGTGCCAGCAGTGTCCGTGGCGTCTCTGGGGCCAACGGCCTGACTTTC. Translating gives CASSVRGVSGANGLTF.

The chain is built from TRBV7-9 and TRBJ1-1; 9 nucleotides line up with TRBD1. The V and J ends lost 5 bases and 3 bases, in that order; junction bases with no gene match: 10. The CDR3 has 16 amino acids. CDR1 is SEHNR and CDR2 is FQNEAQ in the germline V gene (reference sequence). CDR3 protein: CASSPAQGARDTEAFF. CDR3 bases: TGTGCCAGCAGCCCGGCACAGGGGGCGCGGGACACTGAAGCTTTCTTT. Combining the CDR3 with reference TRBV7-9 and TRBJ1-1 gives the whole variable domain DTGVSQNPRHKITKRGQNVTFRCDPISEHNRLYWYRQTLGQGPEFLTYFQNEAQLEKSRLLSDRFSAERPKGSFSTLEIQRTEQGDSAMYLCASSPAQGARDTEAFFGQGTRLTVV.

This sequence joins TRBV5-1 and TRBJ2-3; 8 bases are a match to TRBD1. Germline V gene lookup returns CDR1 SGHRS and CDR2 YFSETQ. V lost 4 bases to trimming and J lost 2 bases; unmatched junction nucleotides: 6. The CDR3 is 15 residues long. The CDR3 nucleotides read TGCGCCAGCAGCCCTCCGACAGGGGTCACAGATACGCAGTATTTT. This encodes CASSPPTGVTDTQYF.

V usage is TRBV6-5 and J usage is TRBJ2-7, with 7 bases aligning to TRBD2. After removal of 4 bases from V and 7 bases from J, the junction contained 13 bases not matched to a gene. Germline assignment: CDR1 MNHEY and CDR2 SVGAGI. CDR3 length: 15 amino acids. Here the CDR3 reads CASSSPAAGSREQYF. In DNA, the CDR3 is TGTGCCAGCAGTTCTCCCGCAGCGGGGTCCAGAGAGCAGTACTTC.

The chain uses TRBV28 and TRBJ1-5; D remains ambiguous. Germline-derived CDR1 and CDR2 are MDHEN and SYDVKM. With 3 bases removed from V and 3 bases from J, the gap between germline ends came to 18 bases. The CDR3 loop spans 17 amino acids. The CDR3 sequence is CASSFSTGEPFNQPQHF. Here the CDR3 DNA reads TGTGCCAGCAGTTTTAGCACCGGGGAGCCTTTCAATCAGCCCCAGCATTTT.

CDR3 in amino acids: CASSLVGLDNSPLHF. The CDR3, as DNA: TGTGCCAGCAGTTTGGTCGGTCTTGATAATTCACCCCTCCACTTT. This chain links TRBV27 with TRBJ1-6; D remains unclear. Trimming cost V 3 bases and J 5 bases, with 11 bases left between them. The CDR3 has 15 residues. Germline V gives CDR1 MNHEY, CDR2 SMNVEV (reference sequence).

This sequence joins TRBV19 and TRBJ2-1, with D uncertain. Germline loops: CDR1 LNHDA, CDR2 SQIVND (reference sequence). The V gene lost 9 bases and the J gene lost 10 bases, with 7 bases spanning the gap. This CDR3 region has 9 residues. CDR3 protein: CASRREQFF. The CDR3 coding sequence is TGTGCCAGCCGGCGGGAGCAGTTCTTC. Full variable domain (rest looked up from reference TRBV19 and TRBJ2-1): DGGITQSPKYLFRKEGQNVTLSCEQNLNHDAMYWYRQDPGQGLRLIYYSQIVNDFQKGDIAEGYSVSREKKESFPLTVTSAQKNPTAFYLCASRREQFFGPGTRLTVL.

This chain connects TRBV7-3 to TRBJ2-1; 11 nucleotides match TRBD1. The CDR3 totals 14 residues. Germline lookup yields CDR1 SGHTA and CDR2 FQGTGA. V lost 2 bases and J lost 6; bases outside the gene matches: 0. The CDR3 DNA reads TGTGCCAGCAGCTTAGGGACAGGGGGCAATGAGCAGTTCTTC. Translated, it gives CASSLGTGGNEQFF. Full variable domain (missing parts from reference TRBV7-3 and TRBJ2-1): GAGVSQTPSNKVTEKGKYVELRCDPISGHTALYWYRQSLGQGPEFLIYFQGTGAADDSGLPNDRFFAVRPEGSVSTLKIQRTERGDSAVYLCASSLGTGGNEQFFGPGTRLTVL.

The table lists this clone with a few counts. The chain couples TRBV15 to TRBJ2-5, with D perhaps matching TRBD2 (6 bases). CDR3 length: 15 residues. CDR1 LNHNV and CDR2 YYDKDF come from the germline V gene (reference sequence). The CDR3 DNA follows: TGTGCAACAAACGCCGGACTAAATTCCCAAGAGACCCAGTACTTC. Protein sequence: CATNAGLNSQETQYF.

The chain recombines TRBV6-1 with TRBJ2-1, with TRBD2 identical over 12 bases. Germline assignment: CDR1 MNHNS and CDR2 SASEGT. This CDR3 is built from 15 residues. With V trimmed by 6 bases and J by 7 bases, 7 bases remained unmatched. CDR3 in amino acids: CASSSGTSGSNEQFF. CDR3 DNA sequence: TGTGCCAGCAGCTCCGGGACTAGCGGGTCGAATGAGCAGTTCTTC.

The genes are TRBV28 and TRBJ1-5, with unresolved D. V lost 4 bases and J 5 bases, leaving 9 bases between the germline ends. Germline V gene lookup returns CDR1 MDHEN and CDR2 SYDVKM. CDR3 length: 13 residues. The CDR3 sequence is CASSSYSYQPQHF. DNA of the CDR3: TGTGCCAGCAGTTCGTACAGTTATCAGCCCCAGCATTTT.

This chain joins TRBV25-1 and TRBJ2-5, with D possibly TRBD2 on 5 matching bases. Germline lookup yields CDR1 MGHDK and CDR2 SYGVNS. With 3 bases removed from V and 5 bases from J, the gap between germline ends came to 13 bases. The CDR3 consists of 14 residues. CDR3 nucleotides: TGTGCCAGCAGTGATGAAGGATGGGAGGAGACCCAGTACTTC. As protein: CASSDEGWEETQYF.

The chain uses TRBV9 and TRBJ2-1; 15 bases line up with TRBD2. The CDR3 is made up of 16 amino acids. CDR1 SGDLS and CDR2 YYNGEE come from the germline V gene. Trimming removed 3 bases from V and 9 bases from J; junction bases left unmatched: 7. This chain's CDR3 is CASSARTSGRALEQFF. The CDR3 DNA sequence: TGTGCCAGCAGCGCCCGGACTAGCGGGAGGGCGCTTGAGCAGTTCTTC.

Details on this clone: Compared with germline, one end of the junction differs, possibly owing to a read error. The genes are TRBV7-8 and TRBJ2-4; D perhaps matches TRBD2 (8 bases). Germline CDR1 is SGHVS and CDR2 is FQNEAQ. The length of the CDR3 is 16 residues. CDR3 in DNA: TGTGCCAGCAGCCGGGGGGGGACAGCGGGCAAAAACAGTCAGTACTTC. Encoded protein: CASSRGGTAGKNSQYF. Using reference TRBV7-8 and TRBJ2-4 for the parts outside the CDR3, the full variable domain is GAGVSQSPRYKVAKRGQDVALRCDPISGHVSLFWYQQALGQGPEFLTYFQNEAQLDKSGLPSDRFFAERPEGSVSTLKIQRTQQEDSAVYLCASSRGGTAGKNSQYFGAGTRLSVL.

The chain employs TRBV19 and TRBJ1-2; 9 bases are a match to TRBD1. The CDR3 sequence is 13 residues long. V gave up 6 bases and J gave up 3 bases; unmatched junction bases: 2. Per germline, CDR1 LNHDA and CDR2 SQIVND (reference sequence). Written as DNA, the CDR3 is TGTGCCAGTAGGGACAGGGGTGACTATGGCTACACCTTC. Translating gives CASRDRGDYGYTF.

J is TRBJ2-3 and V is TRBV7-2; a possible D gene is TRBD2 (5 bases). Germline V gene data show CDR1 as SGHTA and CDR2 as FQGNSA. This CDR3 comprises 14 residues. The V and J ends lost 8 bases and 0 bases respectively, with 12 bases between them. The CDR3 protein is CASAVTTSTDTQYF. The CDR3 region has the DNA TGTGCCAGCGCGGTGACTACTAGCACAGATACGCAGTATTTT. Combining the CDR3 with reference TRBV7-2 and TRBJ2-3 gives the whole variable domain GAGVSQSPSNKVTEKGKDVELRCDPISGHTALYWYRQSLGQGLEFLIYFQGNSAPDKSGLPSDRFSAERTGGSVSTLTIQRTQQEDSAVYLCASAVTTSTDTQYFGPGTRLTVL.

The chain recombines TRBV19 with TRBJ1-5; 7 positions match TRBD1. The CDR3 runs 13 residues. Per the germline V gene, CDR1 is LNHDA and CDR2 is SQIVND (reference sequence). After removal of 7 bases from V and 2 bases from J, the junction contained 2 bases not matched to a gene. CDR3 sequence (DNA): TGTGCCAGTACTACAGGGGGCAATCAGCCCCAGCATTTT. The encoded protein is CASTTGGNQPQHF.

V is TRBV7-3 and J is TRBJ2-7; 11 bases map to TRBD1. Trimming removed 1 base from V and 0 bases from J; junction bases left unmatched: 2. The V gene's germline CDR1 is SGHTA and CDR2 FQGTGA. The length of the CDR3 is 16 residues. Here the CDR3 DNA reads TGTGCCAGCAGCTTAATGGGGACAGGGGGCTCCTACGAGCAGTACTTC. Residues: CASSLMGTGGSYEQYF.

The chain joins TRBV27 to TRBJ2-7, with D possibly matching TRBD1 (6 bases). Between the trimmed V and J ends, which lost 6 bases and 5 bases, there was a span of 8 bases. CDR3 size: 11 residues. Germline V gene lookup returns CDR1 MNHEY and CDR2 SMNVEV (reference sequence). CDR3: CASRDSHEQYF. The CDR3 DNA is TGTGCCAGCAGGGACAGTCACGAGCAGTACTTC.